The 19 T cell receptor beta chains below were found in one sample sequenced in a study of PD-1 blockade in mismatch repair-deficient tumors. Here immunoSEQ multiplex PCR was the method, and the copy in TCRdb shows in-frame clones only, minus some. The data hold 100,000 to 150,000 clones, with 70% to 90% observed a single time. The sequencing used peripheral blood, collected 44 weeks after starting pembrolizumab. These receptors were obtained from an adult with mismatch repair-deficient cancer.

The chain employs TRBV5-5 and TRBJ1-2, with a tentative D call TRBD1 (5 bases). CDR1 is SGHKS, CDR2 YYEKEE, per germline (reference sequence). V was clipped by 0 bases and J by 8 bases, with 17 bases between them. The length of the CDR3 is 15 residues. The chain's CDR3 is CASSLEQARPWGYTF. In DNA, the CDR3 is TGTGCCAGCAGCTTGGAACAGGCCAGACCGTGGGGCTACACCTTC.

The chain recombines TRBV13 with TRBJ2-7; no firm D call. Germline V lookup: CDR1 PRHDT, CDR2 FYEKMQ (reference sequence). The length of the CDR3 is 15 residues. V lost 5 bases to trimming and J lost 0 bases, with 14 bases between them. CDR3 in DNA: TGTGCCAGCAGCCGCGTTTTCGTTAGCTCCTACGAGCAGTACTTC. Translated, it gives CASSRVFVSSYEQYF.

V gene TRBV5-4 combines with J gene TRBJ2-5; no definite D call. Germline CDR1 SGHNT, CDR2 YYREEE (reference sequence). This CDR3 comprises 14 residues. Trimming shortened V by 0 bases and J by 2 bases, and 8 bases separated the two germline ends. CDR3 sequence: CASSLEGFQETQYF. The DNA for the CDR3 is TGTGCCAGCAGCTTGGAGGGTTTTCAAGAGACCCAGTACTTC.

The chain couples TRBV28 to TRBJ2-5; possibly TRBD1 or TRBD2 for D (5 bases each). Germline V lookup: CDR1 MDHEN, CDR2 SYDVKM. CDR3 length equals 11 residues. The germline V and J ends were trimmed by 4 bases and 12 bases, with 12 bases remaining between them. The CDR3 protein is CASSSWDLKYF. The CDR3 DNA reads TGTGCCAGCAGTTCCTGGGACCTCAAGTACTTC.

The rearrangement joins TRBV6-1 to TRBJ2-4; no reliable D call. V was cut by 3 bases and J by 15 bases, with 15 bases left in between. Germline lookup yields CDR1 MNHNS and CDR2 SASEGT. The length of the CDR3 is 12 residues. CDR3 loop: CASSDGLERRYF. In nucleotides, the CDR3 is TGTGCCAGCAGTGATGGGCTGGAACGCCGGTACTTC.

The chain has TRBV5-6 and TRBJ2-1, with no clear D. Trimming took off 4 bases at V and 4 bases at J, with 21 bases between the two ends. The CDR3 is made up of 17 amino acids. The germline CDR1 and CDR2 sequences are SGHDT and YYEEEE. CDR3 residues: CASSRIRAGPRYNEQFF. CDR3 nucleotide sequence: TGTGCCAGCAGCCGGATTCGGGCTGGACCCAGATACAATGAGCAGTTCTTC.

This chain joins TRBV11-2 and TRBJ2-7; D is possibly TRBD1 (6 bases). V lost 5 bases and J lost 3, with 17 bases in between. Germline V gene data show CDR1 as SGHAT and CDR2 as FQNNGV. This CDR3 region has 15 residues. DNA of the CDR3: TGTGCCAGCAGCCCAGCCGGGACATCAGACTACGAGCAGTACTTC. It specifies CASSPAGTSDYEQYF.

This chain uses TRBV18 with TRBJ1-2, with 9 positions matching TRBD1. V gave up 2 bases and J gave up 2 bases; unmatched junction bases: 9. Germline loops: CDR1 KGHSH, CDR2 LQKENI. There are 17 residues in the CDR3. The CDR3 DNA follows: TGTGCCAGCTCACCAACACCGTCAGGGACAGGGAACTATGGCTACACCTTC. Its translation is CASSPTPSGTGNYGYTF.

V and J are TRBV6-5 and TRBJ1-1, with 7 nucleotides matching TRBD1. With 1 base clipped from V and 6 bases from J, the junction kept 11 bases outside the gene matches. CDR3 length equals 16 residues. Germline values: CDR1 MNHEY, CDR2 SVGAGI. The CDR3 sequence is CASSYLTGPGGAEAFF. The CDR3, as DNA: TGTGCCAGCAGTTACTTGACAGGGCCCGGTGGCGCTGAAGCTTTCTTT.

This clone was found once. The chain combines TRBV6-6 with TRBJ2-5, with TRBD1 matching 7 bases. The CDR3 consists of 14 residues. Trimming removed 6 bases from V and 0 bases from J; junction bases left unmatched: 4. CDR1 is MNHNY and CDR2 is SVGAGI in the germline V gene (reference sequence). The CDR3 spells CASSRDSDQETQYF. CDR3 in DNA: TGTGCCAGCAGCCGGGACAGTGACCAAGAGACCCAGTACTTC.

The rearrangement links TRBV29-1 to TRBJ1-1; D may be TRBD1 (6 bases). CDR1 is SQVTM and CDR2 is ANQGSEA in the germline V gene. The CDR3 is 13 amino acids. V was trimmed by 6 bases and J by 3 bases, leaving 14 bases between them. CDR3 DNA: TGCAGCGTCATGGGGGGGGCGGACACTGAAGCTTTCTTT. This translates into CSVMGGADTEAFF.

V gene TRBV21-1 combines with J gene TRBJ2-7; no DNA check was done on the table's D call, TRBD1. TRBV21-1 is tagged as a pseudogene. The CDR3 totals 16 residues. The CDR3 nucleotides are TGTGCCAGCAGCAAAGAGCGCGTCAGGGAAAACGCGGAGCAGTACTTC. Amino acids: CASSKERVRENAEQYF.

The gene calls are TRBV10-2 and TRBJ1-1, with D tentatively TRBD1 (6 bases). V lost 2 bases to trimming and J lost 1 base, with 14 bases between them. The CDR3 length is 16 residues. The germline CDR1 and CDR2 sequences are WSHSY and SAAADI. CDR3: CASSEPAGTQNTEAFF. The CDR3, as DNA: TGCGCCAGCAGTGAGCCCGCCGGGACACAGAACACTGAAGCTTTCTTT.

With regard to this clone: This sample includes further DNA sequences coding for the same CDR3. The rearrangement joins TRBV30 to TRBJ2-5; a weak D match, TRBD1 (6 bases). The CDR3 runs 12 residues. The germline V gene encodes CDR1 GTSNPN and CDR2 SVGIG (reference sequence). Trimming stripped 0 bases from V and 5 bases from J, with 7 bases between. In nucleotides, the CDR3 is TGTGCCTGGAGTGTAAGGGGGGAGACCCAGTACTTC. It yields the protein CAWSVRGETQYF.

The CDR3 bases are TGTGCCAGCAGCCAAGGATGGGGGGAAGTCCCCTACGAGCAGTACTTC. It codes for CASSQGWGEVPYEQYF. V is TRBV14 and J is TRBJ2-7; perhaps TRBD2 as D (6 bases). Germline V gene data show CDR1 as SGHDN and CDR2 as FVKESK. The CDR3 is made up of 16 amino acids. Trimming stripped 1 base from V and 2 bases from J, with 15 bases between.

V usage is TRBV19 and J usage is TRBJ2-7; D may be TRBD1 (6 bases). CDR3 size: 18 residues. Germline loops: CDR1 LNHDA, CDR2 SQIVND (reference sequence). V was cut by 7 bases and J by 2 bases, with 27 bases left in between. CDR3 DNA sequence: TGTGCCAGTAAGGTACTAGGGGGTACGCTGCTGGGGACCTACGAGCAGTACTTC. This codes for CASKVLGGTLLGTYEQYF.

This clone has just one count. V gene TRBV10-3 combines with J gene TRBJ2-5; perhaps TRBD2 as D (5 bases). The length of the CDR3 is 15 residues. Germline values: CDR1 ENHRY, CDR2 SYGVKD. The V end was cut by 0 bases, the J end by 4 bases, with 12 bases between. In nucleotides, the CDR3 is TGTGCCATCAGTGAGTCCACTCACCTAGCAGAGACCCAGTACTTC. It codes for CAISESTHLAETQYF.

V is TRBV30 and J is TRBJ2-1; D is ambiguous. Trimming removed 1 base from V and 0 bases from J, with 13 bases in between. The CDR3 contains 16 residues. The germline V gene has CDR1 GTSNPN and CDR2 SVGIG (reference sequence). This CDR3 reads CAWSGPRGFSYNEQFF. The CDR3 nucleotides are TGTGCCTGGAGTGGGCCCCGTGGATTCTCCTACAATGAGCAGTTCTTC.

This chain joins TRBV21-1 and TRBJ2-7. TRBV21-1 is termed a pseudogene. The CDR3 covers 17 residues. CDR3 protein: CASSKRGPGWGGHEQYF. The CDR3 DNA reads TGTGCCAGCAGCAAAAGGGGCCCGGGGTGGGGCGGACACGAGCAGTACTTC.